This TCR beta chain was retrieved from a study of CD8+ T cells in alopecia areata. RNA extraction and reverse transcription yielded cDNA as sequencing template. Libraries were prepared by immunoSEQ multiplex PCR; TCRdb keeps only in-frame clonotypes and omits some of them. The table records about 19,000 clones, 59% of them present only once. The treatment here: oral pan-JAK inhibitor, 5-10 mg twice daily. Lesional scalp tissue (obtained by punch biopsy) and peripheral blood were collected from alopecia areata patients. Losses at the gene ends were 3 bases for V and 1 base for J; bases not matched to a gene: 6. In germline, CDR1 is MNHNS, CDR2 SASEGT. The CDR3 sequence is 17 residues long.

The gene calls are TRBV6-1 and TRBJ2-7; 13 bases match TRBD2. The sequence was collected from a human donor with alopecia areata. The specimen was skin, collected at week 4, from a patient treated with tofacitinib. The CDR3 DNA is TGTGCCAGCAGTGATAATCGACTAGCGGGGGGTTCCTACGAGCAGTACTTC. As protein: CASSDNRLAGGSYEQYF.